This T cell receptor beta chain was profiled in a study of blood T cell repertoires in COVID-19. Germline CDR1 reads LNHNV; CDR2 reads YYDKDF (reference sequence). This CDR3 has 16 amino acids. The V end lost 3 bases, the J end lost 0 bases, and 9 bases lay between the germline ends. Generated by immunoSEQ multiplex PCR, the TCRdb table keeps only in-frame clones and is missing some. The sample gives 200,000 to 250,000 clones, about four fifths of which show up once; more than 3% is in the top ten. The material sequenced was PBMCs or T cells enriched from blood (not recorded which). The chain employs TRBV15 and TRBJ1-6, with a weak D call TRBD1 (5 bases). The receptor comes from a woman aged 60-75 years who had recovered from COVID-19. CDR3 nucleotides: TGTGCCACCAGCAGCGACAGCTTCTCCTATAATTCACCCCTCCACTTT. It yields the protein CATSSDSFSYNSPLHF. The entire variable domain, with the rest obtained from reference TRBV15 and TRBJ1-6, is as follows: DAMVIQNPRYQVTQFGKPVTLSCSQTLNHNVMYWYQQKSSQAPKLLFHYYDKDFNNEADTPDNFQSRRPNTSFCFLDIRSPGLGDTAMYLCATSSDSFSYNSPLHFGNGTRLTVT.